This TCR beta chain was sequenced for a study of T cell responses to AZD1222 COVID-19 vaccine. The method was immunoSEQ multiplex PCR; TCRdb's version includes in-frame clones alone and lacks a portion of them. Here the sample spans roughly 90,000 clones, approximately 89% being singletons. Comments on this clone: Its antigen is undetermined.

Study conclusions and caveats: Repertoire sampling happened only post peak T cell response.

Germline V lookup: CDR1 MNHEY, CDR2 SVGEGT. The CDR3 is made up of 11 amino acids. V lost 2 bases and J 2 bases, leaving 1 base between the germline ends. The material was peripheral blood, obtained 28 days after the second AZD1222 dose. The TCR was taken from an adult who received the AZD1222 COVID-19 vaccine. This chain connects TRBV6-2 or TRBV6-3 to TRBJ2-7; no firm D call. Here the CDR3 reads CASSYTYEQYF. The CDR3 region has the DNA TGTGCCAGCAGTTACACCTACGAGCAGTACTTC.